Sequencing of this T cell receptor beta chain was carried out in a study of cytomegalovirus exposure and HLA in healthy donors. On the study more broadly: Researchers found that approximately 85% of over 350 genotyped donors fell within the Caucasian-associated ancestry cluster. Notes on the study in general: Some TCR beta chains (roughly 150 of them) were listed as cytomegalovirus-associated.

Turning to this clone: The antigen is not known.

The PCR had 60 Vbeta and 13 Jbeta primers. Original data processing: The count from a later analysis was tens of millions of unique TCR beta chains, some 10 million of them shared. The method was immunoSEQ multiplex PCR; TCRdb's version includes in-frame clones alone and lacks a portion of them. V, J and clone size are taken as reported in that table, and D and trimming were inferred from the DNA itself. The table lists some 130,000 clones, about 80% of them singletons. Trimming cost V 2 bases and J 0 bases; bases outside gene matches: 3. CDR1 is SGHVS, CDR2 FNYEAQ, per germline. This CDR3 is 15 amino acids long.

The receptor's source is a man aged 25 to 45 in good health and CMV-seronegative. V is TRBV7-6 and J is TRBJ2-7, with 8 bases aligning to TRBD2. Sequenced: PBMCs. The CDR3 reads CASSLTGGSSYEQYF. The CDR3 nucleotides are TGTGCCAGCAGCTTAACGGGGGGGTCCTCCTACGAGCAGTACTTC.